This T cell receptor beta chain was recorded in a study of blood T cell repertoires in COVID-19. V was clipped by 0 bases and J by 1 base, with 14 bases between them. Germline V CDR1 and CDR2: SGHDT, YYEEEE. The CDR3 runs to 16 residues. Authors' data handling: Amplification of reference gene primers provided the estimated nucleated cell counts. Assay: immunoSEQ multiplex PCR; the TCRdb copy retains only in-frame clones and omits some. That table supplies the V and J calls and clone size; D and trimming were determined from the DNA. The sample has around 62,000 clones, approximately 90% seen once. This chain joins TRBV5-6 and TRBJ2-7; possibly TRBD1 for D (6 bases). The sequenced sample consisted of peripheral blood. This receptor was taken from a human donor in a cohort sampled during active COVID-19. The CDR3 DNA reads as TGTGCCAGCAGCTTGGATGGGACACTTTTTTCCTACGAGCAGTACTTC. Translating it yields CASSLDGTLFSYEQYF.